This T cell receptor (beta chain) was recorded in a study of cytomegalovirus exposure and HLA in healthy donors. Turning to the study itself: Earlier, some 200 million T cells were analyzed, and 95 million to 140 million unique TCR beta sequences were found among them.

This clone was picked up a small number of times. Its antigen is not known. Other nucleotide sequences in the sample specify the same CDR3. General study results and limits: Relative to equally common others, HLA-associated TCR beta chains showed greater clonal expansion in a later analysis. Most TCR beta V segments were productive about 90% or about 30% of the time in an earlier analysis.

PCR employed 60 Vbeta and 13 Jbeta primers. Assay: immunoSEQ multiplex PCR; the TCRdb copy retains only in-frame clones and omits some. The sample carries 200,000 or so clones, about 76% recorded once. Trimming at V came to 2 bases and at J to 4 bases, leaving 2 bases not matched to a gene. CDR3 length equals 14 residues. CDR1 and CDR2 (germline): SGHRS, YFSETQ. The gene calls are TRBV5-1 and TRBJ2-7, with 11 bases that match TRBD1. The sample comprised PBMCs. The source is a male donor in good health and CMV-seropositive. Written as DNA, the CDR3 is TGCGCCAGCAGCTTAGGACAGGGGGCTTACGAGCAGTACTTC. Translating gives CASSLGQGAYEQYF. The full variable domain, in which reference TRBV5-1 and TRBJ2-7 provide the parts outside the CDR3, is KAGVTQTPRYLIKTRGQQVTLSCSPISGHRSVSWYQQTPGQGLQFLFEYFSETQRNKGNFPGRFSGRQFSNSRSEMNVSTLELGDSALYLCASSLGQGAYEQYFGPGTRLTVT.